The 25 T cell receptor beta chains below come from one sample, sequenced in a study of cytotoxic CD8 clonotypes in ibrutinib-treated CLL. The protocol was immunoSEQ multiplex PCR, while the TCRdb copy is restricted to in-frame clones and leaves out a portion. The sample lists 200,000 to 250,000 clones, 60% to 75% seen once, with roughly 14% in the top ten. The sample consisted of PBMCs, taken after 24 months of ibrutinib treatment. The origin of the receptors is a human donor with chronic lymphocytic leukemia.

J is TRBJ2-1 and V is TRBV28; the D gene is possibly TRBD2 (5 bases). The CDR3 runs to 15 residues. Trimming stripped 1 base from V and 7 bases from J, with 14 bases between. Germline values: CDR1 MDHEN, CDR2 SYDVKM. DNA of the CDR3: TGTGCCAGCAGTTTATCGGAGGCTAGCATGAATGAGCAGTTCTTC. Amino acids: CASSLSEASMNEQFF.

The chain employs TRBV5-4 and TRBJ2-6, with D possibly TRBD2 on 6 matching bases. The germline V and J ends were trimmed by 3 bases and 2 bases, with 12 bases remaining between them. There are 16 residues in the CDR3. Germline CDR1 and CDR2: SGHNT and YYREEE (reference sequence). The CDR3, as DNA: TGTGCCAGCAGCTCCGGAGGGGCGGCTGGGGCCAACGTCCTGACTTTC. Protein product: CASSSGGAAGANVLTF.

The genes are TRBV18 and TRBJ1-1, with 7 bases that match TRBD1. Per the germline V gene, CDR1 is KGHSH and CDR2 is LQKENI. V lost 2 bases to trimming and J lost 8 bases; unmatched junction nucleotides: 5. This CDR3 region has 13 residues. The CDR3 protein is CASSPETDREAFF. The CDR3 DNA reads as TGTGCCAGCTCACCAGAAACGGACAGGGAAGCTTTCTTT.

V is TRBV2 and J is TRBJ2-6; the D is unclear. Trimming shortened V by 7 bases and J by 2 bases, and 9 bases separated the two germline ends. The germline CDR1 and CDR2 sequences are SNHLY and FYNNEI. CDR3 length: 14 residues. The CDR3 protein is CASIPIPGANVLTF. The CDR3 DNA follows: TGTGCCAGCATACCCATCCCTGGGGCCAACGTCCTGACTTTC.

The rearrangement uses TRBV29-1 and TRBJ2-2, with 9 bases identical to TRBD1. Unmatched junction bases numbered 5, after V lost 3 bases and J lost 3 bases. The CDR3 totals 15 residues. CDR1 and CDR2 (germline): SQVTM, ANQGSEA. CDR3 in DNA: TGCAGCGTTGAGTCCGGGACAGGGTACACCGGGGAGCTGTTTTTT. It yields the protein CSVESGTGYTGELFF.

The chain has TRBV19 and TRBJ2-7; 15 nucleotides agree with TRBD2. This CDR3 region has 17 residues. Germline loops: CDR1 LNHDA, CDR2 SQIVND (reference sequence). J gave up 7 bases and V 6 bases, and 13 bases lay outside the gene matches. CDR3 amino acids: CASSPTLPGLAGGEQYF. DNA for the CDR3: TGTGCCAGTAGCCCAACACTACCGGGACTAGCGGGAGGTGAGCAGTACTTC.

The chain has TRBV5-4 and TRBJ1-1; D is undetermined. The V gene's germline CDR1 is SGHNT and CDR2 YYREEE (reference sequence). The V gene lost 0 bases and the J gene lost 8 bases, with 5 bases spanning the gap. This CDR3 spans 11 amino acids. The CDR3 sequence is CASSLGAEAFF. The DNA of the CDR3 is TGTGCCAGCAGCTTGGGGGCAGAAGCTTTCTTT. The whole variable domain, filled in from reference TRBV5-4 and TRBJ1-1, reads ETGVTQSPTHLIKTRGQQVTLRCSSQSGHNTVSWYQQALGQGPQFIFQYYREEENGRGNFPPRFSGLQFPNYSSELNVNALELDDSALYLCASSLGAEAFFGQGTRLTVV.

The chain's CDR3 is CASSSGAGLAGGTTDTQYF. Here the CDR3 DNA reads TGTGCCAGCAGCTCCGGCGCGGGACTAGCGGGAGGGACCACAGATACGCAGTATTTT. This sequence joins TRBV7-8 and TRBJ2-3, with 16 bases that match TRBD2. This CDR3 has 19 residues. Germline V gene lookup returns CDR1 SGHVS and CDR2 FQNEAQ. The V gene end was trimmed by 4 bases and the J gene end by 2 bases; junction bases not matched to a gene: 9.

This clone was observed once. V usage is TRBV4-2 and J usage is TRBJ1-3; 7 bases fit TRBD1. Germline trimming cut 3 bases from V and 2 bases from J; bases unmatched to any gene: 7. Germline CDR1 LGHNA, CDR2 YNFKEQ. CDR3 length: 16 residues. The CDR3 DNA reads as TGTGCCAGCAGCCAGTTTCCGAGGGGGCCTGGAAACACCATATATTTT. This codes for CASSQFPRGPGNTIYF.

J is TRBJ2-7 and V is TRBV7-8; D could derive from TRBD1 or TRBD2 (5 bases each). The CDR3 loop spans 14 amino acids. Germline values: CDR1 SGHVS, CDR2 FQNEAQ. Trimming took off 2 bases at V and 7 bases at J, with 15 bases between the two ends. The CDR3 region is CASSLRDQPLEQYF. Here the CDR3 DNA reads TGTGCCAGCAGCTTAAGGGACCAACCCCTAGAGCAGTACTTC. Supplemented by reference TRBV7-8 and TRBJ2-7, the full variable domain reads GAGVSQSPRYKVAKRGQDVALRCDPISGHVSLFWYQQALGQGPEFLTYFQNEAQLDKSGLPSDRFFAERPEGSVSTLKIQRTQQEDSAVYLCASSLRDQPLEQYFGPGTRLTVT.

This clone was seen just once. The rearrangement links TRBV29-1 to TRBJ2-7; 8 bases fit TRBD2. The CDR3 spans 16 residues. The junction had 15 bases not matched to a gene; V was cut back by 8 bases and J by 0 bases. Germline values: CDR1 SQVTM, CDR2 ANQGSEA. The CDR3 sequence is CSPGGAALLSSYEQYF. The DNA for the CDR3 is TGCAGCCCGGGAGGGGCAGCACTTCTTAGCTCCTACGAGCAGTACTTC.

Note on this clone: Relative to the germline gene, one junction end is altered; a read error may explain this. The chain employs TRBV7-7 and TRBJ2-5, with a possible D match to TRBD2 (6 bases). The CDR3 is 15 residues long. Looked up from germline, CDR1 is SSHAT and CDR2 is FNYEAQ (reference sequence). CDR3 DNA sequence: TGTGCTAGCAGCTTAGGAGGGCTTGGAGAAGAGACCCAGTACTTC. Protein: CASSLGGLGEETQYF.

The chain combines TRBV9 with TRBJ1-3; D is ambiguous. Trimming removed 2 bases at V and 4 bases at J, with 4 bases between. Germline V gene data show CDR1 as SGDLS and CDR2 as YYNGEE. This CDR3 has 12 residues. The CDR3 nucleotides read TGTGCCAGCAGCGTCCAAGGAAACACCATATATTTT. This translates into CASSVQGNTIYF.

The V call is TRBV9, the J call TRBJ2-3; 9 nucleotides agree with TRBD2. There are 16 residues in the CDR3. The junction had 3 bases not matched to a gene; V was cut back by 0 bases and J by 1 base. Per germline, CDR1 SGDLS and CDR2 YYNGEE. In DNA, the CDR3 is TGTGCCAGCAGCGTAGATGCGGGAGGGCGCACAGATACGCAGTATTTT. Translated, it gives CASSVDAGGRTDTQYF.

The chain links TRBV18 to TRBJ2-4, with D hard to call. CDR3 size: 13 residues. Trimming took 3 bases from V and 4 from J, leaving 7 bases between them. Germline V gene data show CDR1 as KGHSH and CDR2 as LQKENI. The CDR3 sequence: CASSPEAKNIQYF. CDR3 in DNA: TGTGCCAGCTCACCTGAAGCAAAAAACATTCAGTACTTC.

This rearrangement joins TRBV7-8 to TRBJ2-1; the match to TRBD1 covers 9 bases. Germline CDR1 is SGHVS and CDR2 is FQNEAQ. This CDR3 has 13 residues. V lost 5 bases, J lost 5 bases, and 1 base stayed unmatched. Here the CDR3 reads CASSRQGDNEQFF. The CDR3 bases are TGTGCCAGCAGCCGACAGGGGGACAATGAGCAGTTCTTC.

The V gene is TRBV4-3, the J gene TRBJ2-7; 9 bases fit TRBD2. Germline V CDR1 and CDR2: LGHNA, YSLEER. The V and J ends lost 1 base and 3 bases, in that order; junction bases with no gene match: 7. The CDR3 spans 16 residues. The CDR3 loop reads CASSQAPQLAGYEQYF. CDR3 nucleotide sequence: TGCGCCAGCAGCCAAGCACCTCAACTAGCGGGCTACGAGCAGTACTTC.

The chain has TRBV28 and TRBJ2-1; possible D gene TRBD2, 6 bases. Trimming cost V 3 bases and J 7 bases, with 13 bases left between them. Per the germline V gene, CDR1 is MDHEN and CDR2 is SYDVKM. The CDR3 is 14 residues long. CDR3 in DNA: TGTGCCAGCAGTTTTGGCGGGATAGAGAATGAGCAGTTCTTC. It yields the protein CASSFGGIENEQFF.

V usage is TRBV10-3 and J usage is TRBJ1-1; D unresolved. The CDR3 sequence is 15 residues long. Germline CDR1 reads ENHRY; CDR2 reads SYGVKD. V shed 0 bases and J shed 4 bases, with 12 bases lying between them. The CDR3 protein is CAISESGGMGTEAFF. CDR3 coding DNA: TGTGCCATCAGTGAGTCAGGAGGGATGGGCACTGAAGCTTTCTTT.

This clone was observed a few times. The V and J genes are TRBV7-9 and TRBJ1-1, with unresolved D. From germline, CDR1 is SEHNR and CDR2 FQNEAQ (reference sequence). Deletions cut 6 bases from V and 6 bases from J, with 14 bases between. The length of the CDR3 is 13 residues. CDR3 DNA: TGTGCCAGCAGTTTTAACACGGACGCTGAAGCTTTCTTT. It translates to CASSFNTDAEAFF. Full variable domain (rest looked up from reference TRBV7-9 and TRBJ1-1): DTGVSQNPRHKITKRGQNVTFRCDPISEHNRLYWYRQTLGQGPEFLTYFQNEAQLEKSRLLSDRFSAERPKGSFSTLEIQRTEQGDSAMYLCASSFNTDAEAFFGQGTRLTVV.

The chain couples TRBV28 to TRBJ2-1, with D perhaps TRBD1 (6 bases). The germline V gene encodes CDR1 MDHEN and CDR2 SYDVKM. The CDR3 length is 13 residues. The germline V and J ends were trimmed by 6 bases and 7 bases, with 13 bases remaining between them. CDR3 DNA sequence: TGTGCCAGCAGCTATGGGGGCTGGAATGAGCAGTTCTTC. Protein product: CASSYGGWNEQFF.

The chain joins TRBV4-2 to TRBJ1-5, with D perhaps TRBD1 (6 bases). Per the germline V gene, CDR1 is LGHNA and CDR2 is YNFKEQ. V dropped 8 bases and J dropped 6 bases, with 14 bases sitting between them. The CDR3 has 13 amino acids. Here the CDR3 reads CASSGGGLQPQHF. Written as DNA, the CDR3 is TGTGCCAGCTCAGGCGGGGGGCTTCAGCCCCAGCATTTT.

CDR3 nucleotides: TGTGCCAGCAGCTTGGGGGTAGTACTCTATGGCTACACCTTC. Its protein product is CASSLGVVLYGYTF. V and J are TRBV5-6 and TRBJ1-2, with D uncertain. Trimming took 0 bases from V and 4 from J, leaving 10 bases between them. The germline CDR1 and CDR2 sequences are SGHDT and YYEEEE. The CDR3 has 14 amino acids.

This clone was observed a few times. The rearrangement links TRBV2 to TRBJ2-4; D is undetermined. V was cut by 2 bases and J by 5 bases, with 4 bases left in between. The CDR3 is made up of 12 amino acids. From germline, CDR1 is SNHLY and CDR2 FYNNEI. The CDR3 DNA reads TGTGCCAGCAGTGAATTAGAAAACATTCAGTACTTC. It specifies CASSELENIQYF.

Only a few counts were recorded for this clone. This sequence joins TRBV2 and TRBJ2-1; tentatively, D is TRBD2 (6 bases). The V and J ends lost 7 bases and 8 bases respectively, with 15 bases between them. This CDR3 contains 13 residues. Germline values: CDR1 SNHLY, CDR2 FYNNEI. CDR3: CASTWMRGDEQFF. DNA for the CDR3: TGTGCCAGCACCTGGATGCGGGGCGATGAGCAGTTCTTC.